The 20 T cell receptor beta chains presented below share a single source sample, sequenced in a study of CD8 T cells in Susac syndrome. Random hexamers primed reverse transcription of about 0.45 to 1 ug RNA. MiXCR, run by TCRdb on the immunoSEQ multiplex PCR reads, gives a single entry per CDR3 protein. The sample lists 200,000 or so distinct CDR3 sequences; roughly 96% were seen once. Sequencing was carried out using CD4+ T cells from PBMCs. The origin of the receptors is a human donor with multiple sclerosis.

The V gene is TRBV27, the J gene TRBJ2-1; D possibly corresponds to TRBD1 (5 bases). CDR3 size: 14 residues. Germline V gene sequence: CDR1 MNHEY, CDR2 SMNVEV (reference sequence). Trimming took 2 bases from V and 8 from J, leaving 13 bases between them. In DNA form, the CDR3 reads TGTGCCAGCAGTTTACAGGGATACATCTATGAGCAGTTCTTC. This sequence encodes CASSLQGYIYEQFF.

V is TRBV24-1 and J is TRBJ2-1; D is unclear. CDR1 and CDR2 from the germline V gene are KGHDR and SFDVKD. The CDR3 consists of 14 residues. Trimming left V 9 bases short and J 4 bases short, with 15 bases between. The CDR3, as DNA: TGTGCCACCGCCCTGGGCTCGAGTTACAATGAGCAGTTCTTC. Its protein is CATALGSSYNEQFF.

V gene TRBV5-4 combines with J gene TRBJ1-1; D call uncertain. Trimming cost V 0 bases and J 4 bases, with 7 bases left between them. The V gene's germline CDR1 is SGHNT and CDR2 YYREEE (reference sequence). The CDR3 totals 13 residues. Written as DNA, the CDR3 is TGTGCCAGCAGCTTGGACAGTAGCACTGAAGCTTTCTTT. This translates into CASSLDSSTEAFF.

The gene calls are TRBV7-6 and TRBJ2-5, with D unclear. Germline values: CDR1 SGHVS, CDR2 FNYEAQ. The CDR3 covers 13 residues. V lost 2 bases to trimming and J lost 5 bases, with 9 bases between them. This chain's CDR3 is CASSLSASETQYF. The CDR3 DNA follows: TGTGCCAGCAGCTTATCAGCAAGCGAGACCCAGTACTTC.

CDR3: CSASFRGSYNEQFF. Here the CDR3 DNA reads TGCAGTGCTTCGTTCCGCGGCTCCTACAATGAGCAGTTCTTC. The chain joins TRBV20-1 to TRBJ2-1; D is unclear. CDR1 is DFQATT and CDR2 is SNEGSKA in the germline V gene (reference sequence). The CDR3 extends over 14 amino acids. Trimming cost V 5 bases and J 0 bases, with 11 bases left between them.

This chain connects TRBV6-5 to TRBJ1-2; a weak D match, TRBD1 (5 bases). Germline V lookup: CDR1 MNHEY, CDR2 SVGAGI. V was trimmed by 8 bases and J by 7 bases, leaving 11 bases between them. CDR3 length: 11 amino acids. The CDR3 region is CASWTNSGYTF. As DNA, the CDR3 is TGTGCCAGCTGGACAAATTCTGGCTACACCTTC.

This CDR3 reads CASSPDRVAGELFF. As DNA, the CDR3 is TGTGCCAGCAGCCCGGACAGGGTCGCCGGGGAGCTGTTTTTT. This sequence joins TRBV5-4 and TRBJ2-2; 8 nucleotides align to TRBD1. The germline V gene has CDR1 SGHNT and CDR2 YYREEE (reference sequence). The junction had 5 bases not matched to a gene; V was cut back by 4 bases and J by 6 bases. CDR3 length equals 14 residues.

This chain uses TRBV27 with TRBJ2-7, with 9 bases matching TRBD1. The germline V gene has CDR1 MNHEY and CDR2 SMNVEV (reference sequence). There are 14 residues in the CDR3. J gave up 3 bases and V 2 bases, and 2 bases lay outside the gene matches. CDR3 bases: TGTGCCAGCAGTTTAGACAGGGGGGGCTACGAGCAGTACTTC. Translating gives CASSLDRGGYEQYF.

Turning to this clonotype: The junction shows a germline mismatch at one end, possibly a read error. The chain uses TRBV27 and TRBJ2-6; the match to TRBD2 covers 7 bases. Per the germline V gene, CDR1 is MNHEY and CDR2 is SMNVEV (reference sequence). The CDR3 is 15 amino acids. CDR3 region: CASSRIAAGDNVLTF. The CDR3 DNA follows: TGTGCCAGCAGTCGGATTGCCGCGGGGGACAACGTCCTGACTTTC.

The chain couples TRBV7-2 to TRBJ2-7; D is undetermined. V was cut by 5 bases and J by 5 bases, with 16 bases left in between. The germline CDR1 and CDR2 sequences are SGHTA and FQGNSA. The CDR3 length is 14 residues. CDR3 loop: CASSPPSRGNEQYF. CDR3 coding DNA: TGTGCCAGCAGCCCCCCTTCTCGTGGGAACGAGCAGTACTTC.

The chain recombines TRBV24-1 with TRBJ2-2; D is unclear. CDR3 length equals 15 residues. The V and J ends lost 3 bases and 3 bases respectively, with 10 bases between them. CDR1 and CDR2 from the germline V gene are KGHDR and SFDVKD. Here the CDR3 DNA reads TGTGCCACCAGTGATGGCCCCAGTCACACCGGGGAGCTGTTTTTT. This sequence encodes CATSDGPSHTGELFF.

This clonotype was detected once. This chain joins TRBV12-3 or TRBV12-4 and TRBJ1-1; 8 bases line up with TRBD1. The CDR3 is 15 residues long. Trimming removed 7 bases from V and 3 bases from J; junction bases left unmatched: 10. The CDR3 DNA reads TGTGCCAGCAAAGGACAGGGAATGGCCTACACTGAAGCTTTCTTT. It translates to CASKGQGMAYTEAFF.

The V gene is TRBV6-5, the J gene TRBJ2-1; TRBD2 aligns across 12 bases. After removal of 7 bases from V and 5 bases from J, the junction contained 3 bases not matched to a gene. This CDR3 has 14 amino acids. Germline CDR1 and CDR2: MNHEY and SVGAGI. CDR3 protein: CASNPSGRDNEQFF. In nucleotides, the CDR3 is TGTGCCAGCAACCCTAGCGGGAGGGACAATGAGCAGTTCTTC.

The chain links TRBV24-1 to TRBJ2-1, with TRBD2 identical over 9 bases. The CDR3 is 15 amino acids. With 5 bases clipped from V and 5 bases from J, the junction kept 6 bases outside the gene matches. CDR1 and CDR2 (germline): KGHDR, SFDVKD. The CDR3 nucleotides read TGTGCCACCAGTGTATCTAGCGGGACCCACAATGAGCAGTTCTTC. Amino acids: CATSVSSGTHNEQFF.

This sequence joins TRBV12-3 or TRBV12-4 and TRBJ2-3; D is unresolved. The ends were cut back, 3 bases at V and 3 bases at J, with 10 bases in the middle. CDR3 length: 14 residues. The CDR3 region is CASSLGQRTDTQYF. DNA for the CDR3: TGTGCCAGCAGTTTGGGCCAACGGACAGATACGCAGTATTTT.

The sample holds one count of this clonotype. The chain carries TRBV10-3 and TRBJ1-1; no firm D call. The CDR3 covers 13 residues. The V gene lost 11 bases and the J gene lost 0 bases, with 13 bases spanning the gap. Germline CDR1 reads ENHRY; CDR2 reads SYGVKD. The CDR3 here is CASGPYMNTEAFF. DNA for the CDR3: TGTGCCTCCGGCCCGTACATGAACACTGAAGCTTTCTTT.

V usage is TRBV20-1 and J usage is TRBJ2-3, with D perhaps given as TRBD1 or TRBD2 (5 bases each). The CDR3 extends over 13 amino acids. CDR1 is DFQATT and CDR2 is SNEGSKA in the germline V gene (reference sequence). With 8 bases removed from V and 9 bases from J, the gap between germline ends came to 21 bases. The CDR3 reads CSSGTRDGGTQYF. DNA of the CDR3: TGCAGTTCCGGGACCAGAGATGGGGGAACGCAGTATTTT.

The chain has TRBV7-9 and TRBJ1-2; weak D call: TRBD1 (5 bases). The V end lost 5 bases, the J end lost 10 bases, and 20 bases lay between the germline ends. The germline V gene encodes CDR1 SEHNR and CDR2 FQNEAQ (reference sequence). CDR3 length equals 14 residues. In DNA form, the CDR3 reads TGTGCCAGCAGCACCTCGGCAGGGAAGACGGACTACACCTTC. It encodes CASSTSAGKTDYTF.

V usage is TRBV20-1 and J usage is TRBJ2-1; no clear D gene. The V end was cut by 0 bases, the J end by 2 bases, with 8 bases between. Germline V lookup: CDR1 DFQATT, CDR2 SNEGSKA (reference sequence). This CDR3 has 14 residues. Here the CDR3 reads CSAREPAPYNEQFF. CDR3 sequence (DNA): TGCAGTGCTAGAGAACCGGCCCCCTACAATGAGCAGTTCTTC.

This clonotype was observed a handful of times. V is TRBV13 and J is TRBJ2-3; maybe TRBD2 (6 bases). The length of the CDR3 is 13 residues. Looked up from germline, CDR1 is PRHDT and CDR2 is FYEKMQ (reference sequence). Trimming removed 3 bases at V and 4 bases at J, with 8 bases between. The CDR3, as DNA: TGTGCCAGCAGCTTGGAGGGCCCAGATACGCAGTATTTT. Translated, it gives CASSLEGPDTQYF.